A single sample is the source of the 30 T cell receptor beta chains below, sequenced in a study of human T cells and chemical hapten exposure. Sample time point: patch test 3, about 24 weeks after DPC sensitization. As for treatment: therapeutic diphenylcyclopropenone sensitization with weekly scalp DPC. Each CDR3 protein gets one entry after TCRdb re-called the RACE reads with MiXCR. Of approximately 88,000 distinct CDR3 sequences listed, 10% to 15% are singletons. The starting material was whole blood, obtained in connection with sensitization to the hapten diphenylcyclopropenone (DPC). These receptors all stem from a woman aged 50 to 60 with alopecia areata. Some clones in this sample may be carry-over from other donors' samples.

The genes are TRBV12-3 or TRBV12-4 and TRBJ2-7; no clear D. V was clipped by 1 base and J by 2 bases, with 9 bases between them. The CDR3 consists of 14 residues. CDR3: CASSLGDGPYEQYF. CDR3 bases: TGTGCCAGCAGTTTAGGCGACGGACCCTACGAGCAGTACTTC.

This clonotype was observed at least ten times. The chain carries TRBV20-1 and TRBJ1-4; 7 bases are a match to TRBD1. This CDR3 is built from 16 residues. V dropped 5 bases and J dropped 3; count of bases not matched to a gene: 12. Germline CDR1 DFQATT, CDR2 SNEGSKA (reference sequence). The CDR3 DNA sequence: TGCAGTGCTCCCCCTAGACAGGGCAGGGCTAATGAAAAACTGTTTTTT. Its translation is CSAPPRQGRANEKLFF.

The CDR3 spells CASSFDRVPYNEQFF. In nucleotides, the CDR3 is TGCGCCAGCAGCTTTGACAGGGTACCCTACAATGAGCAGTTCTTC. The chain is built from TRBV5-1 and TRBJ2-1; 7 bases map to TRBD1. In germline, CDR1 is SGHRS, CDR2 YFSETQ. V shed 2 bases and J 2 bases; nucleotides not matched to a gene: 4. This CDR3 has 15 residues.

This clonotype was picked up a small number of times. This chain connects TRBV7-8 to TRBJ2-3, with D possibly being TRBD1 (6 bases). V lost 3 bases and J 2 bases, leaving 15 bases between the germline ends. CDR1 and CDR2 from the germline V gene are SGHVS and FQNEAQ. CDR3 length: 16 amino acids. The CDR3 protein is CASSFGQRVYTDTQYF. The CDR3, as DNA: TGTGCCAGCAGCTTTGGACAGAGGGTCTACACAGATACGCAGTATTTT.

The CDR3 DNA is TGTGCCAGCAGCTTGACTAGCGGGAGGGCGGGGGAGCAGTACTTC. Amino acid sequence: CASSLTSGRAGEQYF. The chain joins TRBV5-8 to TRBJ2-7, with 13 bases aligning to TRBD2. CDR1 and CDR2 from the germline V gene are SGHTS and YDEGEE. After removal of 1 base from V and 7 bases from J, the junction contained 5 bases not matched to a gene. The CDR3 runs to 15 residues.

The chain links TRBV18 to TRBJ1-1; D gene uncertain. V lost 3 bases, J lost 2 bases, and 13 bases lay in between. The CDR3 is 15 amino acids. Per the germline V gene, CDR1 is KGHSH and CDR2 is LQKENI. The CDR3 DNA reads TGTGCCAGCTCACCCTTTTTCGCGAGCAACACTGAAGCTTTCTTT. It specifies CASSPFFASNTEAFF.

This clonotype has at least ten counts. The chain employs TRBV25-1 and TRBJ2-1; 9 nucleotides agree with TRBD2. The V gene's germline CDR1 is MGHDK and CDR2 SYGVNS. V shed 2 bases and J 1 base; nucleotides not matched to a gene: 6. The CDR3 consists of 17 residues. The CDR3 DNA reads TGTGCCAGCAGTGAAGTGGGTAGCGGGAGTTCCTACAATGAGCAGTTCTTC. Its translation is CASSEVGSGSSYNEQFF.

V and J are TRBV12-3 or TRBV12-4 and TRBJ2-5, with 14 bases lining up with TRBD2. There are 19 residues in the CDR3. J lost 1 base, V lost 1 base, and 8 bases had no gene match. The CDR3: CASSLGTGLAGVRQETQYF. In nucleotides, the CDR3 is TGTGCCAGCAGTTTAGGAACGGGACTAGCGGGAGTTCGCCAAGAGACCCAGTACTTC.

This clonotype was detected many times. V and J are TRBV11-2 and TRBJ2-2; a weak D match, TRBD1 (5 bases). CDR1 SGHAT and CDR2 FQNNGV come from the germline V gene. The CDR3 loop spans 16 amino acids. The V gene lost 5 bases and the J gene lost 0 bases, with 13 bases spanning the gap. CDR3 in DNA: TGTGCCAGCAGCACGGACGGACATGCGAACACCGGGGAGCTGTTTTTT. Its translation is CASSTDGHANTGELFF. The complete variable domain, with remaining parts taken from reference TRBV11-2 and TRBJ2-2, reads EAGVAQSPRYKIIEKRQSVAFWCNPISGHATLYWYQQILGQGPKLLIQFQNNGVVDDSQLPKDRFSAERLKGVDSTLKIQPAKLEDSAVYLCASSTDGHANTGELFFGEGSRLTVL.

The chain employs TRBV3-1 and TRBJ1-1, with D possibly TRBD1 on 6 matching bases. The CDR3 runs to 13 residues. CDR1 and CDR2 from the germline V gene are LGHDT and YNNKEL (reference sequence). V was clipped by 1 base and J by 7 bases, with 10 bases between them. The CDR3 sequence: CASSQAPQGEAFF. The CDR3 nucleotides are TGTGCCAGCAGCCAAGCCCCACAGGGTGAAGCTTTCTTT.

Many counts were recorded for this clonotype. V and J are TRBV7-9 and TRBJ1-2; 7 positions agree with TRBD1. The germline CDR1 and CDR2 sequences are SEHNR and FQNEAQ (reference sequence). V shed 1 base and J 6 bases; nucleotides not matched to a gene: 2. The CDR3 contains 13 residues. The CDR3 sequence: CASSLEGADGYTF. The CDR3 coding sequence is TGTGCCAGCAGCTTAGAGGGGGCGGATGGCTACACCTTC.

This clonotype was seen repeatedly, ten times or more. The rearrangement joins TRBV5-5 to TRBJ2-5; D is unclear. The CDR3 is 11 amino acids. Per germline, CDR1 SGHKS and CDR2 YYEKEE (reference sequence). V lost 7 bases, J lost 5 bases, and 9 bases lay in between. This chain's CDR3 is CASDQMETQYF. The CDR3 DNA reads TGTGCCAGCGATCAGATGGAGACCCAGTACTTC.

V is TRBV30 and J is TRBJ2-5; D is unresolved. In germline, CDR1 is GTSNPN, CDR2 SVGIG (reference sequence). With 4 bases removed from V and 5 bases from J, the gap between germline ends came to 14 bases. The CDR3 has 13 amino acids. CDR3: CAWTVEPRETQYF. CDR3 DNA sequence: TGTGCCTGGACGGTTGAACCCCGGGAGACCCAGTACTTC.

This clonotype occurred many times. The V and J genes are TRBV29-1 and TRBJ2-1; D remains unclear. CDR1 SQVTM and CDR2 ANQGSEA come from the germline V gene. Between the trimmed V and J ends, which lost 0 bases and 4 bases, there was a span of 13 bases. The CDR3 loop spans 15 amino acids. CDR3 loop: CSVEDLGPLYNEQFF. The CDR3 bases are TGCAGCGTTGAAGATCTAGGCCCCTTGTACAATGAGCAGTTCTTC.

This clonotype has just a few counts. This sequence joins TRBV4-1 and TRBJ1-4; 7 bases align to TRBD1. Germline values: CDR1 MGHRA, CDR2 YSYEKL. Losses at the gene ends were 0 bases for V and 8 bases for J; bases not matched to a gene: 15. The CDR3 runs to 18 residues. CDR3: CASSQETSLDRVGEKLFF. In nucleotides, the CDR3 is TGCGCCAGCAGCCAAGAGACCTCCCTAGACAGGGTAGGGGAAAAACTGTTTTTT.

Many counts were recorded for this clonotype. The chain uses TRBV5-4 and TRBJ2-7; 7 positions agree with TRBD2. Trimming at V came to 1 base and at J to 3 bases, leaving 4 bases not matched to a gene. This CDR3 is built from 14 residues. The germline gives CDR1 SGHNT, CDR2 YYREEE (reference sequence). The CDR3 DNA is TGTGCCAGCAGCTTGCTCCGGGGGGACTACGAGCAGTACTTC. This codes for CASSLLRGDYEQYF.

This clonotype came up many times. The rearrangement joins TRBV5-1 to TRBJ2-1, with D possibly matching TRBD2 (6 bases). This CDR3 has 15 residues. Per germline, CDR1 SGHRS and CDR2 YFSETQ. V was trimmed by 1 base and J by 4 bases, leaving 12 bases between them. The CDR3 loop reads CASSLIAGSYNEQFF. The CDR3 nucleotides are TGCGCCAGCAGCTTGATCGCGGGATCTTACAATGAGCAGTTCTTC. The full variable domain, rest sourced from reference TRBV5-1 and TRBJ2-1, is KAGVTQTPRYLIKTRGQQVTLSCSPISGHRSVSWYQQTPGQGLQFLFEYFSETQRNKGNFPGRFSGRQFSNSRSEMNVSTLELGDSALYLCASSLIAGSYNEQFFGPGTRLTVL.

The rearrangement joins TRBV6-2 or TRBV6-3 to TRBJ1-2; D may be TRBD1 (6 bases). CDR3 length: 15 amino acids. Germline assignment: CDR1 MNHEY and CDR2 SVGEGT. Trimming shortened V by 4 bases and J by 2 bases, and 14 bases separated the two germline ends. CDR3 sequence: CASSSGQFNNYGYTF. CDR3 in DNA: TGTGCCAGCAGTTCTGGACAGTTTAACAACTATGGCTACACCTTC.

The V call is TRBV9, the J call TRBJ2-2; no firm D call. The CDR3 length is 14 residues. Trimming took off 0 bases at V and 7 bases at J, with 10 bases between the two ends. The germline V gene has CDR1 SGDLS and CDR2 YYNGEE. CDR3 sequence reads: CASSVVSTGGELFF. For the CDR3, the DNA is TGTGCCAGCAGCGTAGTGTCGACTGGCGGGGAGCTGTTTTTT.

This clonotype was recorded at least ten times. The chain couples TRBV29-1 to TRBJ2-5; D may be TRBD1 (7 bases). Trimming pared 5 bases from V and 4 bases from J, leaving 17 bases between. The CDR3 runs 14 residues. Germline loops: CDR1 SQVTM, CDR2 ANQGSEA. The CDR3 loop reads CSVPLRGVRETQYF. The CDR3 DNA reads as TGCAGCGTTCCCCTCAGGGGGGTAAGAGAGACCCAGTACTTC.

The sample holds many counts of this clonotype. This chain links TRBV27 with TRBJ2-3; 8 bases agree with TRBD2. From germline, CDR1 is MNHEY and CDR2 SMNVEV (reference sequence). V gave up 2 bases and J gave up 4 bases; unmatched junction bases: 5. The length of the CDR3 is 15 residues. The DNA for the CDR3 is TGTGCCAGCAGTTTAGTCGGGAGGGCCGCAGATACGCAGTATTTT. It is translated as CASSLVGRAADTQYF.

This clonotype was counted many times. The chain's CDR3 is CASSLTLAGGTYNEQFF. The CDR3 DNA reads TGTGCCAGCAGCTTAACATTAGCGGGAGGGACCTACAATGAGCAGTTCTTC. The chain couples TRBV7-2 to TRBJ2-1; the match to TRBD2 covers 11 bases. The trim removed 2 bases at V and 2 bases at J, leaving 5 bases unmatched. CDR3 length equals 17 residues. Germline-derived CDR1 and CDR2 are SGHTA and FQGNSA.

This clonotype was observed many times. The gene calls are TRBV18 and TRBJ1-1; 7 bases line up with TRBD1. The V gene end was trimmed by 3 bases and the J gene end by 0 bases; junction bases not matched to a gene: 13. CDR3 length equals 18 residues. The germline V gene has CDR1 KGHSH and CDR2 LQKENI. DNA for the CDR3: TGTGCCAGCTCACCCTTGGACAGGCTTAAAGTTTTGAACACTGAAGCTTTCTTT. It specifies CASSPLDRLKVLNTEAFF. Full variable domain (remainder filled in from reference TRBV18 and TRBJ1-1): NAGVMQNPRHLVRRRGQEARLRCSPMKGHSHVYWYRQLPEEGLKFMVYLQKENIIDESGMPKERFSAEFPKEGPSILRIQQVVRGDSAAYFCASSPLDRLKVLNTEAFFGQGTRLTVV.

The CDR3 DNA reads TGTGCCAGCTCGTTAAGAGGCCCTAGCGGGAGTAATGACGAGCAGTACTTC. This translates into CASSLRGPSGSNDEQYF. The chain carries TRBV18 and TRBJ2-7; 10 nucleotides match TRBD2. The CDR3 is made up of 17 amino acids. Germline assignment: CDR1 KGHSH and CDR2 LQKENI. Germline trimming cut 6 bases from V and 5 bases from J; bases unmatched to any gene: 16. Based on the CDR3 plus reference TRBV18 and TRBJ2-7, the full variable domain is NAGVMQNPRHLVRRRGQEARLRCSPMKGHSHVYWYRQLPEEGLKFMVYLQKENIIDESGMPKERFSAEFPKEGPSILRIQQVVRGDSAAYFCASSLRGPSGSNDEQYFGPGTRLTVT.

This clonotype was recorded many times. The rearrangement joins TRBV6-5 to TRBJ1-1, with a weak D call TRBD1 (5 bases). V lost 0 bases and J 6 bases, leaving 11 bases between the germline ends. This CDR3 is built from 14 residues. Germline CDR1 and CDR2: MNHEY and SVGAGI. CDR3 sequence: CASSYSTGTSEAFF. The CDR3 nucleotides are TGTGCCAGCAGTTACTCAACCGGGACTTCTGAAGCTTTCTTT.

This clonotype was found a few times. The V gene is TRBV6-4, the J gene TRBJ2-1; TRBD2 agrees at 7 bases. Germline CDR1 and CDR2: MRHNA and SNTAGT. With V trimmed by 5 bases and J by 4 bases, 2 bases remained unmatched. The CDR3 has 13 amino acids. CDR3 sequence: CASSRGSYNEQFF. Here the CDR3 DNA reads TGTGCCAGCAGTCGCGGGAGTTACAATGAGCAGTTCTTC.

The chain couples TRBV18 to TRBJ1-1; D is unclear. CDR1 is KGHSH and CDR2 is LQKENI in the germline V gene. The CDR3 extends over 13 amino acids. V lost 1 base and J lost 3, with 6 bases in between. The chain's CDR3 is CASSPHRDTEAFF. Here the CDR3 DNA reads TGTGCCAGCTCACCACATCGGGACACTGAAGCTTTCTTT.

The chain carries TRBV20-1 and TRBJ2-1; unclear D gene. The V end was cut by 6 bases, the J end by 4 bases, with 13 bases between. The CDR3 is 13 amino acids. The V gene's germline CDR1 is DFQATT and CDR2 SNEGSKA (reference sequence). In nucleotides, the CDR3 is TGCAGTGCCATCTCAAGCCGATACAATGAGCAGTTCTTC. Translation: CSAISSRYNEQFF.

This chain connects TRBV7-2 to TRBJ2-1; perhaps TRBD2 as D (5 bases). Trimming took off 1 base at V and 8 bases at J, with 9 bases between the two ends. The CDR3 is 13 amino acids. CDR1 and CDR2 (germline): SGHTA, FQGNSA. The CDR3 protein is CASSLGELDEQFF. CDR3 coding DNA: TGTGCCAGCAGCTTAGGGGAGCTCGATGAGCAGTTCTTC.

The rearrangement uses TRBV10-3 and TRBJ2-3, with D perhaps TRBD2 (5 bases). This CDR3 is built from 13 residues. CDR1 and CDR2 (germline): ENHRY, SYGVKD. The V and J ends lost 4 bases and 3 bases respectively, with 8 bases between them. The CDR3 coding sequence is TGTGCCATCAGTGGTGGGAGTACAGATACGCAGTATTTT. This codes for CAISGGSTDTQYF.